This entry features one T cell receptor beta chain sequence. This sample was taken from a study of blood T cell repertoires in COVID-19. TCRdb keeps only in-frame clones here, not all; method: immunoSEQ multiplex PCR. The sample includes approximately 170,000 clones, 88% of them seen just once. This CDR3 region has 15 residues. Germline values: CDR1 SEHNR, CDR2 FQNEAQ (reference sequence). Deletions cut 3 bases from V and 4 bases from J, with 15 bases between. The chain carries TRBV7-9 and TRBJ1-1, with D perhaps TRBD1 (6 bases). The receptor's source is a man aged 55-75 years with acute or convalescent COVID-19. Sequences were obtained from peripheral blood. The CDR3 nucleotides are TGTGCCAGCAGCTTCGGGGGGCGTTTGGGCACTGAAGCTTTCTTT. Translating gives CASSFGGRLGTEAFF.